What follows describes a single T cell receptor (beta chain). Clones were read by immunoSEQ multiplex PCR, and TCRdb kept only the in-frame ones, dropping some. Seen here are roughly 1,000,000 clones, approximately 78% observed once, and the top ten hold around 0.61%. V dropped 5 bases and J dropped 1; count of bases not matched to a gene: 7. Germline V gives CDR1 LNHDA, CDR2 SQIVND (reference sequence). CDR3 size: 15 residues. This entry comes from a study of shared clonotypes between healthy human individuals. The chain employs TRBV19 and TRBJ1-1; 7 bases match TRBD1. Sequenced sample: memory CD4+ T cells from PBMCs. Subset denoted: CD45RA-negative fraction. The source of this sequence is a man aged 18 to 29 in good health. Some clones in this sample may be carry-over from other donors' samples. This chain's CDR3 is CASSVTGVGNTEAFF. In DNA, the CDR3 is TGTGCCAGTAGTGTAACAGGGGTTGGGAACACTGAAGCTTTCTTT.